This entry lists 29 T cell receptor beta chains sequenced from one sample in a study of T cell changes during pregnancy in multiple sclerosis. The data were produced by immunoSEQ multiplex PCR, yet TCRdb's version contains in-frame clones alone and is incomplete. The profile shows 42,000 or so clones, about nine tenths of them singletons. This sample comprised CD8+ T cells from peripheral blood mononuclear cells, obtained in the first trimester of pregnancy. The receptors here all came from a female donor with multiple sclerosis, enrolled in a pregnancy study.

This chain joins TRBV30 and TRBJ2-7; D is uncertain. The CDR3 is 14 amino acids. Germline lookup yields CDR1 GTSNPN and CDR2 SVGIG (reference sequence). V was trimmed by 0 bases and J by 0 bases, leaving 9 bases between them. CDR3 in amino acids: CAWSVYGSSYEQYF. Written as DNA, the CDR3 is TGTGCCTGGAGTGTCTACGGTAGCTCCTACGAGCAGTACTTC.

This clone has a single count. The chain has TRBV13 and TRBJ2-3; the D gene is possibly TRBD1 (5 bases). CDR3 length: 16 residues. V was trimmed by 1 base and J by 2 bases, leaving 13 bases between them. Germline CDR1 PRHDT, CDR2 FYEKMQ (reference sequence). The CDR3: CASSLERVGHTDTQYF. The CDR3 DNA reads TGTGCCAGCAGCTTAGAAAGGGTTGGACACACAGATACGCAGTATTTT.

This chain links TRBV4-3 with TRBJ1-1, with 7 bases lining up with TRBD1. CDR1 and CDR2 (germline): LGHNA, YSLEER. The V gene end was trimmed by 7 bases and the J gene end by 1 base; junction bases not matched to a gene: 9. This CDR3 comprises 15 residues. Here the CDR3 DNA reads TGCGCCAGCACCACCCACCACAGGGGGAACACTGAAGCTTTCTTT. Encoded protein: CASTTHHRGNTEAFF.

The rearrangement uses TRBV4-1 and TRBJ2-5; D is uncertain. The CDR3 covers 15 residues. From germline, CDR1 is MGHRA and CDR2 YSYEKL. With 4 bases removed from V and 1 base from J, the gap between germline ends came to 13 bases. The CDR3 DNA is TGCGCCAGCAGCCCGTCCGTAGCAGTCCAAGAGACCCAGTACTTC. It yields the protein CASSPSVAVQETQYF.

V gene TRBV10-2 combines with J gene TRBJ2-3; 7 nucleotides agree with TRBD2. The CDR3 contains 14 residues. Unmatched junction bases numbered 14, after V lost 11 bases and J lost 6 bases. Germline CDR1 WSHSY, CDR2 SAAADI. CDR3: CAGGGGRRPDTQYF. CDR3 in DNA: TGCGCCGGCGGCGGGGGTCGGCGGCCCGATACGCAGTATTTT.

This rearrangement joins TRBV27 to TRBJ2-7; weak D call: TRBD1 (6 bases). Germline V gene sequence: CDR1 MNHEY, CDR2 SMNVEV (reference sequence). This CDR3 spans 13 amino acids. V lost 5 bases, J lost 5 bases, and 13 bases lay in between. For the CDR3, the DNA is TGTGCCAGCAGTCGGCAGGGGCAGCACGAGCAGTACTTC. This encodes CASSRQGQHEQYF.

CDR3 bases: TGCAGCGTCCCTGATAAGGGGGAGACCCAGTACTTC. Translated: CSVPDKGETQYF. The gene calls are TRBV29-1 and TRBJ2-5; a possible D gene is TRBD1 (5 bases). V shed 6 bases and J shed 5 bases, with 13 bases lying between them. The CDR3 sequence is 12 residues long. Per the germline V gene, CDR1 is SQVTM and CDR2 is ANQGSEA.

In nucleotides, the CDR3 is TGTGCCAGCAGCCAGCCCCAGACAGGGTCGACCTTCGGCTACACCTTC. Its protein is CASSQPQTGSTFGYTF. V is TRBV14 and J is TRBJ1-2, with TRBD1 matching 7 bases. J lost 8 bases, V lost 3 bases, and 15 bases had no gene match. Germline V CDR1 and CDR2: SGHDN, FVKESK. The CDR3 has 16 amino acids.

The chain couples TRBV27 to TRBJ2-1, with TRBD2 matching 8 bases. Trimming at V came to 5 bases and at J to 4 bases, leaving 4 bases not matched to a gene. In germline, CDR1 is MNHEY, CDR2 SMNVEV (reference sequence). This CDR3 is 14 amino acids long. In DNA form, the CDR3 reads TGTGCCAGCAGTCCGGGAGGGCCGTACAATGAGCAGTTCTTC. Protein: CASSPGGPYNEQFF.

The chain is built from TRBV6-6 and TRBJ2-1, with 9 positions matching TRBD2. Per the germline V gene, CDR1 is MNHNY and CDR2 is SVGAGI (reference sequence). The CDR3 is 15 amino acids. The V and J ends lost 5 bases and 4 bases, in that order; junction bases with no gene match: 6. The CDR3 DNA reads TGTGCCAGCAGTCAAAGCGGGAGGTCTTACAATGAGCAGTTCTTC. This sequence encodes CASSQSGRSYNEQFF.

CDR3 nucleotides: TGTGCCAGCAGCGATAGCGGGGGCACAGATACGCAGTATTTT. It encodes CASSDSGGTDTQYF. V usage is TRBV7-9 and J usage is TRBJ2-3, with 8 bases fitting TRBD2. There are 14 residues in the CDR3. V gave up 5 bases and J gave up 1 base; unmatched junction bases: 2. Germline assignment: CDR1 SEHNR and CDR2 FQNEAQ (reference sequence).

This clone is a singleton in its sample. This chain connects TRBV4-3 to TRBJ1-1, with D possibly being TRBD1 (6 bases). The CDR3 totals 16 residues. Germline V lookup: CDR1 LGHNA, CDR2 YSLEER. V was pared by 0 bases and J by 0 bases, with 11 bases between. This CDR3 reads CASSQDLTGLNTEAFF. The DNA of the CDR3 is TGCGCCAGCAGCCAAGATCTAACAGGGCTGAACACTGAAGCTTTCTTT.

V and J are TRBV9 and TRBJ2-1; D is unclear. The V gene's germline CDR1 is SGDLS and CDR2 YYNGEE. V was cut by 0 bases and J by 9 bases, with 10 bases left in between. This CDR3 is built from 13 residues. The CDR3 nucleotides read TGTGCCAGCAGCGTAGTTGATGGGCCTGAGCAGTTCTTC. The encoded protein is CASSVVDGPEQFF.

This chain's CDR3 is CASSLRGYEQYF. For the CDR3, the DNA is TGTGCCAGCAGCTTGCGAGGCTACGAGCAGTACTTC. The chain combines TRBV5-6 with TRBJ2-7; D gene ambiguous. Trimming left V 1 base short and J 3 bases short, with 5 bases between. Per germline, CDR1 SGHDT and CDR2 YYEEEE. This CDR3 spans 12 amino acids.

V and J are TRBV19 and TRBJ1-1; TRBD1 matches at 10 bases. The junction had 3 bases not matched to a gene; V was cut back by 4 bases and J by 4 bases. Germline V gene lookup returns CDR1 LNHDA and CDR2 SQIVND (reference sequence). The CDR3 extends over 14 amino acids. The DNA for the CDR3 is TGTGCCAGTAGTACCTGGACAGGGGGCACTGAAGCTTTCTTT. It encodes CASSTWTGGTEAFF. Variable domain in full (rest from reference TRBV19 and TRBJ1-1): DGGITQSPKYLFRKEGQNVTLSCEQNLNHDAMYWYRQDPGQGLRLIYYSQIVNDFQKGDIAEGYSVSREKKESFPLTVTSAQKNPTAFYLCASSTWTGGTEAFFGQGTRLTVV.

The gene calls are TRBV6-5 and TRBJ1-1; perhaps TRBD1 as D (5 bases). The CDR3 extends over 15 amino acids. CDR1 MNHEY and CDR2 SVGAGI come from the germline V gene. The V end lost 2 bases, the J end lost 1 base, and 11 bases lay between the germline ends. The CDR3 DNA follows: TGTGCCAGCAGTTACCCCGGACAACAGAACACTGAAGCTTTCTTT. As protein: CASSYPGQQNTEAFF.

This rearrangement joins TRBV7-2 to TRBJ1-5; 8 positions match TRBD1. The CDR3 spans 15 residues. CDR1 and CDR2 from the germline V gene are SGHTA and FQGNSA. V was pared by 5 bases and J by 6 bases, with 9 bases of the junction left unmatched. The DNA for the CDR3 is TGTGCCAGCAGCGGGGGGGCAGGGGGCCTTCAGCCCCAGCATTTT. Protein: CASSGGAGGLQPQHF.

The V gene is TRBV5-4, the J gene TRBJ2-1; D is perhaps TRBD1 (6 bases). V was cut by 4 bases and J by 7 bases, with 9 bases left in between. Germline V gene lookup returns CDR1 SGHNT and CDR2 YYREEE (reference sequence). The CDR3 runs 12 residues. The CDR3 sequence: CASSTQGNEQFF. CDR3 DNA sequence: TGTGCCAGCAGCACACAGGGAAATGAGCAGTTCTTC.

The V gene is TRBV10-1, the J gene TRBJ2-7; 9 nucleotides align to TRBD2. Trimming took 0 bases from V and 2 from J; bases not matched to a gene: 5. Germline values: CDR1 WNHNN, CDR2 SYGVQD (reference sequence). CDR3 length: 16 residues. CDR3 nucleotides: TGCGCCAGCAGTGAGTCGGTTAGCGGGAGACCCTACGAGCAGTACTTC. This sequence encodes CASSESVSGRPYEQYF.

The chain carries TRBV29-1 and TRBJ2-6, with a weak D call TRBD1 (6 bases). V was pared by 6 bases and J by 4 bases, with 16 bases between. The length of the CDR3 is 15 residues. Germline V gives CDR1 SQVTM, CDR2 ANQGSEA. The CDR3 spells CSVDKTGNGANVLTF. The CDR3 region has the DNA TGCAGCGTCGATAAAACAGGGAACGGGGCCAACGTCCTGACTTTC.

This clone was seen a handful of times. The chain employs TRBV5-4 and TRBJ1-1; TRBD1 aligns across 7 bases. Per germline, CDR1 SGHNT and CDR2 YYREEE (reference sequence). J gave up 9 bases and V 2 bases, and 10 bases lay outside the gene matches. The CDR3 spans 14 residues. CDR3 nucleotide sequence: TGTGCCAGCAGCTTTACAGGGGAACACGAGAAAGCTTTCTTT. Protein product: CASSFTGEHEKAFF.

V gene TRBV2 combines with J gene TRBJ2-1; 10 nucleotides agree with TRBD2. V lost 6 bases and J lost 7; bases outside the gene matches: 9. Per the germline V gene, CDR1 is SNHLY and CDR2 is FYNNEI. CDR3 length equals 15 residues. The CDR3 spells CASRVSGGASNEQFF. Here the CDR3 DNA reads TGTGCCAGCAGGGTCAGCGGGGGGGCCTCGAATGAGCAGTTCTTC.

The CDR3 reads CASSTSPGTGRTEAFF. CDR3 nucleotides: TGTGCCAGCAGTACTTCCCCCGGGACAGGGAGGACTGAAGCTTTCTTT. The chain carries TRBV25-1 and TRBJ1-1; TRBD1 aligns across 9 bases. Germline values: CDR1 MGHDK, CDR2 SYGVNS. Unmatched junction bases numbered 12, after V lost 5 bases and J lost 5 bases. The CDR3 has 16 amino acids.

The J gene is TRBJ1-5, the V gene TRBV5-8; no clear D. Germline V gene data show CDR1 as SGHTS and CDR2 as YDEGEE. Trimming left V 0 bases short and J 4 bases short, with 8 bases between. There are 14 residues in the CDR3. CDR3 DNA: TGTGCCAGCAGCTTGGCAGGACTTAATCAGCCCCAGCATTTT. Protein product: CASSLAGLNQPQHF.

V and J are TRBV6-1 and TRBJ1-1, with D tentatively TRBD1 (6 bases). There are 11 residues in the CDR3. CDR1 and CDR2 from the germline V gene are MNHNS and SASEGT. V was pared by 6 bases and J by 8 bases, with 10 bases between. Written as DNA, the CDR3 is TGTGCCAGCAGCGGGACATCCGAAGCTTTCTTT. Translating it yields CASSGTSEAFF.

The chain joins TRBV19 to TRBJ2-7, with D possibly matching TRBD2 (7 bases). Germline CDR1 reads LNHDA; CDR2 reads SQIVND (reference sequence). Trimming left V 9 bases short and J 12 bases short, with 24 bases between. The CDR3 runs to 13 residues. CDR3 loop: CASSQGGARPPYF. The CDR3, as DNA: TGTGCCAGCTCCCAAGGGGGGGCGCGGCCCCCGTACTTC.

This sequence joins TRBV7-7 and TRBJ2-5; D is perhaps TRBD2 (5 bases). Germline values: CDR1 SSHAT, CDR2 FNYEAQ (reference sequence). Trimming shortened V by 0 bases and J by 6 bases, and 8 bases separated the two germline ends. This CDR3 contains 13 residues. CDR3 residues: CASSLAEGKTQYF. The CDR3 nucleotides read TGTGCCAGCAGCTTAGCAGAGGGAAAGACCCAGTACTTC.

A single count supports this clone. The V and J genes are TRBV9 and TRBJ2-2; 7 nucleotides align to TRBD2. Germline V CDR1 and CDR2: SGDLS, YYNGEE. The ends lost 0 bases at V and 6 bases at J; junction bases unmatched: 5. The CDR3 runs 15 residues. CDR3 amino acids: CASSVGGRAAGELFF. The CDR3 DNA reads TGTGCCAGCAGCGTAGGTGGGAGGGCCGCCGGGGAGCTGTTTTTT. The complete variable domain, with remaining parts taken from reference TRBV9 and TRBJ2-2, reads DSGVTQTPKHLITATGQRVTLRCSPRSGDLSVYWYQQSLDQGLQFLIQYYNGEERAKGNILERFSAQQFPDLHSELNLSSLELGDSALYFCASSVGGRAAGELFFGEGSRLTVL.

This chain uses TRBV6-1 with TRBJ1-5; D is unclear. V lost 2 bases and J lost 3, with 11 bases in between. This CDR3 has 15 amino acids. Germline V CDR1 and CDR2: MNHNS, SASEGT. CDR3 in amino acids: CASSEFLLNNQPQHF. As DNA, the CDR3 is TGTGCCAGCAGTGAATTCTTACTTAACAATCAGCCCCAGCATTTT.